The entry that follows covers one T cell receptor (beta chain) sequence. A few counts support this clone. Its antigen specificity is not known. Per-base qualities were not stored, and no clone one base away is much larger. Between the V and J ends, shortened by 1 base and 6 bases respectively, the junction contains 16 bases. Measured from the cysteine to the phenylalanine, the CDR3 is 15 residues long. CDR3 DNA is the only sequence kept; it has 45 bases, read in frame from the first base. Sequences MGHRA (CDR1) and YSYEKL (CDR2) are obtained from the germline V gene. Sequencing of the TRB variable region was done with the immunoSEQ hsTCRB v3.0 assay at survey level resolution. A depth of roughly 35,000-50,000 T-cell genomes per sample was targeted for TRB sequencing. TRB libraries were pooled and sequenced on an Illumina MiSeq using a v3 150-cycle kit. Per the authors' processing: Repertoire analysis was performed in R inside a reproducible Nextflow workflow that covered QC, data transformation and analysis. LymphoSeq2, an R package for exploring AIRR-Seq data, was used to implement the custom analyses. A few samples yielding fewer than 5000 total TRB sequences were excluded, leaving 188 analyzed HIV repertoires. Among the 170 to 200 retained HIV repertoires, some 60 were collected before ART initiation and 129 were collected after ART initiation. Repertoires were downsampled to 5000 TRB nucleotide sequences, with summary statistics averaged over 100 downsampling iterations. The analysis kept only TRB sequences whose CDR3 regions were at least seven amino acids long. Diversity was assessed using a clonality score derived from Shannon entropy and using the Gini coefficient. In the repertoire networks, any two of the top 5000 CDR3 amino acid sequences were connected whenever the two sequences differed by an edit distance of one. Antigen specificity groups and MHC restriction were predicted for TRB CDR3 amino acid sequences with GLIPH2. To flag known associations with CMV, EBV, HIV or tissue antigens, CDR3 amino acid sequences were compared against VDJdb and McPAS-TCR. Pre-ART, post-ART and control groups were compared with Wilcoxon signed-rank tests and Holm-Bonferroni correction. TCRdb re-hosts the immuneACCESS table, in-frame sequences only. Its copies lack some clones; in the studies checked, an unresolved V gene accounts for under half of them, and the cause for the rest is not known. That table furnishes V, J and clone size, whereas the DNA furnished D and trimming. Recorded for this sample are about 21,000 clones; around 86% of them occurred a single time. Clones ranked in the top ten supply around 8.3% of the sample.

The entry originates in a study of long-term antiretroviral therapy in people with HIV (dated by TCRdb to between 2021 and 2024). For the study in its entirety: The earliest samples were collected roughly a decade before the 2015 WHO recommendation for immediate ART, at a time when ART was usually postponed until CD4 counts fell. Test extractions of a monoclonal T-cell line alongside approximately 34 polyclonal samples showed no cross-contamination during QIAcube processing. Among the 30 to 35 participants with HIV, eleven were female. A retrospective serial study tested whether changes in peripheral blood TRB repertoire composition and diversity were associated with ART initiation and durable HIV suppression. A total of some 210 cryopreserved PBMC samples were contributed to the cohort by 30 adults with confirmed HIV infection, with samples collected serially over a mean of approximately six years (range 1-12).

Participants were included only if at least one PBMC sample before ART initiation and at least two post-ART samples were available. All participants with HIV were treated in the United States of America. Before DNA extraction, cryopreserved samples of roughly 0.9-10 million PBMC were thawed and then washed. At the time of the earliest PBMC sample for each participant with HIV, ages ranged from about 23 to 60 years. PBMC samples from each participant spanned 1-4 timepoints before ART initiation and 2-8 timepoints after ART initiation, with a median of 7 samples. For every participant, serial HIV viral load, CD4+ T-cell count, ART history and demographic data were obtained. Using a Qiagen kit on a QIAcube, genomic DNA was extracted from unsorted PBMC, with samples processed in batches of 12. Overall study results and their limits: Narrower CDR3 length ranges were observed in HIV repertoires than in controls, and an antigen-experienced repertoire with only a slight naive shift after ART was suggested by the network structure. Unsorted PBMC were profiled instead of sorted CD4+ and CD8+ T cells because pre-ART samples had limited cell numbers. A significant increase in TRB diversity was found to be associated with ART initiation, although TRB diversity was observed to remain significantly below that of transplant donor controls even after long-term ART. Expanded TRB clones identified before ART initiation dominated the repertoire across all time points, though the dominance fluctuated and decreased in many PLHIV after ART. The samples span the years 2004 to 2017, and the ART regimens used may be less effective than current regimens. Limited PBMC availability meant only the TCR beta chain was sequenced, without alpha chain pairing. Inferences about post-ART repertoire changes are limited because no data were available on ART adherence, viral resistance or therapy changes.

In this chain, TRBV4-1 is recombined with TRBJ2-7; TRBD1 is a weak D gene call, 6 bases matching. The receptor was derived from a man aged 18 to 30 with HIV. The specimen comprised unsorted PBMCs, sampled 0.2 years before starting antiretroviral therapy. The nucleotide sequence reads TGCGCCAGCAGCCAAGGCCTAGGACAGTTTGGCGAGCAGTACTTC. This encodes CASSQGLGQFGEQYF.